These 5 T cell receptor beta chains were all obtained from the same sample, sequenced in a study of CD8 T cells in Susac syndrome. cDNA came from about 0.5 to 1 ug RNA primed by random hexamers. TCRdb used MiXCR to reprocess the immunoSEQ multiplex PCR reads, holding one entry per CDR3 protein. Here the sample spans some 300,000 distinct CDR3 sequences, approximately 85% being singletons. Source material: CD8+ T cells from PBMCs. All receptors come from a human donor with multiple sclerosis.

This rearrangement joins TRBV13 to TRBJ1-3, with TRBD1 as a possible D gene (6 bases). This CDR3 region has 14 residues. Germline V gives CDR1 PRHDT, CDR2 FYEKMQ (reference sequence). V was clipped by 1 base and J by 5 bases, with 9 bases between them. The CDR3 region is CASSLATGRNTIYF. The CDR3, as DNA: TGTGCCAGCAGCTTAGCCACAGGGAGAAACACCATATATTTT.

CDR3 nucleotide sequence: TGTGCCAGCAGTTTAAATGGGGTCACAGATACGCAGTATTTT. Amino acids: CASSLNGVTDTQYF. The J gene is TRBJ2-3, the V gene TRBV27; D is undetermined. This CDR3 is built from 14 residues. Germline V gives CDR1 MNHEY, CDR2 SMNVEV (reference sequence). Trimming shortened V by 2 bases and J by 2 bases, and 8 bases separated the two germline ends.

The chain couples TRBV29-1 to TRBJ1-1; D is uncertain. V was trimmed by 4 bases and J by 6 bases, leaving 6 bases between them. The CDR3 length is 10 residues. Germline values: CDR1 SQVTM, CDR2 ANQGSEA. CDR3: CSVGFSEAFF. The CDR3 DNA follows: TGCAGCGTTGGTTTTTCTGAAGCTTTCTTT. The whole variable domain, remainder taken from reference TRBV29-1 and TRBJ1-1, is SAVISQKPSRDICQRGTSLTIQCQVDSQVTMMFWYRQQPGQSLTLIATANQGSEATYESGFVIDKFPISRPNLTFSTLTVSNMSPEDSSIYLCSVGFSEAFFGQGTRLTVV.

This clonotype was picked up one time. The genes are TRBV4-3 and TRBJ2-7, with TRBD2 identical over 7 bases. Germline-derived CDR1 and CDR2 are LGHNA and YSLEER. J lost 3 bases, V lost 5 bases, and 10 bases had no gene match. CDR3 length: 15 amino acids. The CDR3 DNA reads as TGCGCCAGCAGCGTGCAGCGGGACCACGGCTACGAGCAGTACTTC. As protein: CASSVQRDHGYEQYF.

This chain links TRBV28 with TRBJ2-1, with unresolved D. Trimming removed 3 bases from V and 8 bases from J, with 8 bases in between. This CDR3 comprises 12 residues. Germline assignment: CDR1 MDHEN and CDR2 SYDVKM. CDR3 loop: CASSFPSDEQFF. CDR3 nucleotides: TGTGCCAGCAGTTTCCCGAGCGATGAGCAGTTCTTC.